The 21 T cell receptor beta chains given below trace back to one sample, sequenced in a study of cytomegalovirus exposure and HLA in healthy donors (dated by TCRdb to between 2016 and 2019). The receptor library was made with the immunoSEQ multiplex PCR assay. The multiplex PCR relied on a mix of 60 forward primers for TCR Vbeta segments and 13 reverse primers for TCR Jbeta segments. TCRdb mirrors the immuneACCESS table, restricted to in-frame sequences. Some clones are absent from its copies; in checked studies, under half trace to an unresolved V gene, and the reason for the others is unknown. For this sample the table gives approximately 110,000 clones, of which around three quarters were detected only once. The top ten hold 3.5% to 4.5% of the sample. The sample comprised PBMCs. These TCRs come from a human donor in good health.

This chain's CDR3 is CASTTSASNTGELFF. The CDR3 nucleotides are TGTGCCAGCACCACGAGCGCCTCGAACACCGGGGAGCTGTTTTTT. The V gene is TRBV28, the J gene TRBJ2-2; no reliable D call. The CDR3 has 15 amino acids. V was trimmed by 7 bases and J by 0 bases, leaving 12 bases between them. The germline V gene has CDR1 MDHEN and CDR2 SYDVKM.

The chain joins TRBV7-8 to TRBJ1-2; 12 nucleotides agree with TRBD1. J gave up 5 bases and V 1 base, and 14 bases lay outside the gene matches. This CDR3 spans 19 amino acids. Germline V CDR1 and CDR2: SGHVS, FQNEAQ. The CDR3 sequence is CASSLGAGTGGAGPYGYTF. The CDR3 coding sequence is TGTGCCAGCAGCTTAGGGGCCGGGACAGGGGGCGCCGGGCCATATGGCTACACCTTC.

The rearrangement links TRBV4-1 to TRBJ2-3; D is perhaps TRBD2 (7 bases). Trimming shortened V by 8 bases and J by 1 base, and 25 bases separated the two germline ends. The CDR3 runs 18 residues. Germline assignment: CDR1 MGHRA and CDR2 YSYEKL. This CDR3 reads CASGSDKAQGGGTDTQYF. DNA of the CDR3: TGCGCCAGCGGATCCGACAAAGCTCAAGGGGGGGGCACAGATACGCAGTATTTT.

The chain uses TRBV28 and TRBJ2-2; 10 positions agree with TRBD1. Unmatched junction bases numbered 5, after V lost 5 bases and J lost 5 bases. The CDR3 contains 15 residues. Germline CDR1 and CDR2: MDHEN and SYDVKM. CDR3 coding DNA: TGTGCCAGCAGTCCGGACAGGGGGAGGACCGGGGAGCTGTTTTTT. Translated, it gives CASSPDRGRTGELFF.

The chain joins TRBV5-1 to TRBJ1-4; D call uncertain. The length of the CDR3 is 15 residues. Germline CDR1 is SGHRS and CDR2 is YFSETQ. Trimming shortened V by 2 bases and J by 5 bases, and 13 bases separated the two germline ends. CDR3 sequence: CASSFTAGPNEKLFF. In DNA, the CDR3 is TGCGCCAGCAGCTTCACGGCAGGCCCGAATGAAAAACTGTTTTTT.

The table lists this clone with a count of one. The chain links TRBV5-6 to TRBJ2-7, with 9 bases aligning to TRBD2. Unmatched junction bases numbered 9, after V lost 0 bases and J lost 5 bases. The germline CDR1 and CDR2 sequences are SGHDT and YYEEEE. The CDR3 runs 16 residues. CDR3 sequence: CASSLALSSGKHEQYF. The CDR3, as DNA: TGTGCCAGCAGCTTGGCCCTTTCTAGCGGGAAGCACGAGCAGTACTTC.

The genes are TRBV9 and TRBJ2-3, with D perhaps TRBD2 (5 bases). The germline V gene has CDR1 SGDLS and CDR2 YYNGEE. This CDR3 has 16 amino acids. Trimming cost V 1 base and J 0 bases, with 12 bases left between them. DNA for the CDR3: TGTGCCAGCAGCGTATTAGCGAGTGGAAGCACAGATACGCAGTATTTT. The encoded protein is CASSVLASGSTDTQYF.

The V and J genes are TRBV7-2 and TRBJ2-1; 11 bases line up with TRBD2. The CDR3 is 18 residues long. The V and J ends lost 5 bases and 0 bases, in that order; junction bases with no gene match: 9. Germline V gene sequence: CDR1 SGHTA, CDR2 FQGNSA. Written as DNA, the CDR3 is TGTGCCAGCAGCCGGACTAGCGGGTCCTTGAGCTCCTACAATGAGCAGTTCTTC. Its translation is CASSRTSGSLSSYNEQFF.

This clone showed up just a few times. The chain joins TRBV25-1 to TRBJ2-5; perhaps TRBD1 as D (7 bases). This CDR3 is built from 17 residues. Trimming cost V 2 bases and J 2 bases, with 18 bases left between them. Germline-derived CDR1 and CDR2 are MGHDK and SYGVNS. This CDR3 reads CASSEGLEGARQETQYF. The DNA of the CDR3 is TGTGCCAGCAGTGAAGGGTTGGAGGGGGCAAGGCAAGAGACCCAGTACTTC.

The CDR3 reads CASSPLTGSSYEQYF. The CDR3 DNA follows: TGTGCCAGCTCACCATTGACAGGGAGCTCCTACGAGCAGTACTTC. This chain links TRBV18 with TRBJ2-7, with 7 bases identical to TRBD1. The CDR3 runs 15 residues. Germline V gene data show CDR1 as KGHSH and CDR2 as LQKENI. Trimming removed 2 bases from V and 0 bases from J; junction bases left unmatched: 4.

The chain recombines TRBV11-3 with TRBJ2-7; D is possibly TRBD2 (5 bases). Trimming left V 5 bases short and J 2 bases short, with 19 bases between. The CDR3 has 16 residues. Germline CDR1 SGHNT, CDR2 YENEEA. The CDR3: CASSLPAAGLTYEQYF. CDR3 DNA sequence: TGTGCCAGCAGCCTCCCAGCGGCAGGACTCACCTACGAGCAGTACTTC.

The V gene is TRBV6-5, the J gene TRBJ1-2; no definite D call. CDR3 size: 14 residues. CDR1 and CDR2 from the germline V gene are MNHEY and SVGAGI. Trimming removed 2 bases from V and 4 bases from J, with 11 bases in between. The CDR3 sequence is CASSYEGTLYGYTF. The CDR3 DNA is TGTGCCAGCAGTTACGAGGGTACCCTCTATGGCTACACCTTC.

The table lists this clone with a few counts. CDR3 in DNA: TGTGCCAGCAGTGAAGGTGGGCGGCAGTTCTTC. Amino acids: CASSEGGRQFF. The chain links TRBV25-1 to TRBJ2-1; D remains ambiguous. Germline lookup yields CDR1 MGHDK and CDR2 SYGVNS. V dropped 2 bases and J dropped 12 bases, with 8 bases sitting between them. The CDR3 covers 11 residues.

Details on this clone: Other DNA variants within this sample encode the same CDR3. The chain couples TRBV5-1 to TRBJ2-5, with D tentatively TRBD1 (5 bases). The V gene lost 2 bases and the J gene lost 1 base, with 9 bases spanning the gap. Per germline, CDR1 SGHRS and CDR2 YFSETQ. The CDR3 runs to 14 residues. CDR3 sequence: CASSLGAGQETQYF. The CDR3 nucleotides are TGCGCCAGCAGCTTAGGGGCAGGCCAAGAGACCCAGTACTTC.

This clone came up once. One junction end does not reproduce the germline sequence, and a read error may be involved. This chain connects TRBV28 to TRBJ2-6; 9 positions agree with TRBD2. The germline CDR1 and CDR2 sequences are MDHEN and SYDVKM. The CDR3 totals 16 residues. CDR3: CASISGGSSGANGLTF. CDR3 sequence (DNA): TGTGCCAGCATTAGCGGGGGTAGCTCTGGGGCCAACGGCCTGACTTTC.

This chain links TRBV10-2 with TRBJ2-7; TRBD2 agrees at 13 bases. Germline V gives CDR1 WSHSY, CDR2 SAAADI. After removal of 6 bases from V and 7 bases from J, the junction contained 12 bases not matched to a gene. CDR3 length: 16 amino acids. CDR3: CASSAGTSGNQKEQYF. As DNA, the CDR3 is TGCGCCAGCAGCGCGGGGACTAGCGGGAATCAGAAAGAGCAGTACTTC.

The CDR3 DNA sequence: TGTGCCATGCGGACTAGCGGGAGGGCTGGGGGTGAGCAGTTCTTC. It yields the protein CAMRTSGRAGGEQFF. The chain employs TRBV6-1 and TRBJ2-1, with TRBD2 matching 15 bases. The CDR3 is 15 residues long. The germline gives CDR1 MNHNS, CDR2 SASEGT. V shed 10 bases, J shed 9 bases, and the junction held 10 bases outside the gene matches.

This clone showed up just once. The chain combines TRBV10-3 with TRBJ1-4, with D maybe TRBD1 (5 bases). Trimming shortened V by 6 bases and J by 3 bases, and 14 bases separated the two germline ends. The CDR3 is 15 residues long. Germline V gene data show CDR1 as ENHRY and CDR2 as SYGVKD. Written as DNA, the CDR3 is TGTGCCATCAGCCGGGGGGGAGACCCTAATGAAAAACTGTTTTTT. The encoded protein is CAISRGGDPNEKLFF.

This sequence joins TRBV28 and TRBJ2-7, with D perhaps matching TRBD2 (7 bases). CDR1 is MDHEN, CDR2 SYDVKM, per germline. CDR3 length: 15 residues. V lost 6 bases and J lost 1, with 16 bases in between. For the CDR3, the DNA is TGTGCCAGCAGCCGGGCCAGGGGAGGGTCCTACGAGCAGTACTTC. Translation: CASSRARGGSYEQYF.

The rearrangement uses TRBV19 and TRBJ2-7, with TRBD2 identical over 9 bases. The length of the CDR3 is 15 residues. The V gene end was trimmed by 2 bases and the J gene end by 7 bases; junction bases not matched to a gene: 9. Germline V gene lookup returns CDR1 LNHDA and CDR2 SQIVND (reference sequence). The CDR3 DNA reads TGTGCCAGTAGTATACCTCTAGCGGGGACGCGGGAGCAGTACTTC. It yields the protein CASSIPLAGTREQYF.

This chain connects TRBV7-9 to TRBJ2-7, with D hard to call. Trimming cost V 0 bases and J 4 bases, with 7 bases left between them. In germline, CDR1 is SEHNR, CDR2 FQNEAQ (reference sequence). The CDR3 has 13 residues. This CDR3 is CASSLALEYEQYF. In DNA form, the CDR3 reads TGTGCCAGCAGCTTAGCGTTGGAGTACGAGCAGTACTTC.